The clone carrying this T cell receptor beta chain was seen only a few times. Its antigen is unknown. The PCR ran on 60 Vbeta and 13 Jbeta primers. In the authors' methods: Later reanalysis found 70 million to 95 million unique TCR beta chains, some 10 million of them shared. Profiling relied on immunoSEQ multiplex PCR, and the TCRdb table lists in-frame clones only, not all of them. That table gives V, J and clone size, and the DNA gave D and trimming. Among some 120,000 clones listed, around 8.5% were seen once. The record originates from a study of cytomegalovirus exposure and HLA in healthy donors. The wider study: Within an early data release were about 85 million unique TCRs drawn from HLA-typed donors. Of the donors genotyped, about 390 in all, 75% to 85% fell in the Caucasian-associated ancestry cluster. Study-wide points: A previous analysis found most TCR beta V segments productive roughly 90% or roughly 30% of the time.

CDR1 and CDR2 from the germline V gene are PRHDT and FYEKMQ (reference sequence). The CDR3 sequence is 16 residues long. The V end was cut by 6 bases, the J end by 2 bases, with 18 bases between. V gene TRBV13 combines with J gene TRBJ2-3; TRBD2 is a possible D gene (5 bases). The origin of this receptor is a middle-aged man in good health and CMV-seronegative. Sequencing input: PBMCs. CDR3 in amino acids: CASSTRGAEYTDTQYF. CDR3 in DNA: TGTGCCAGCAGTACCCGGGGAGCGGAATACACAGATACGCAGTATTTT.